This entry is about one T cell receptor (beta chain). Its antigen is as yet unknown. Germline CDR1 is ENHRY and CDR2 is SYGVKD. This CDR3 has 13 residues. Trimming removed 2 bases from V and 6 bases from J; junction bases left unmatched: 1. This entry comes from a study of shared clonotypes between healthy human individuals. Study-wide findings and caveats: An effect of sequencing depth on clonotype sharing among donors was expected.

This table comes from immunoSEQ multiplex PCR, and its TCRdb copy is limited to in-frame clones, with some not included. The table includes 2 million to 2.5 million clones, 85% to 95% detected once. The chain combines TRBV10-3 with TRBJ2-1, with 7 positions matching TRBD1. The TCR was taken from a man aged 18 to 29 in good health. Some clones in this sample may be carry-over from other donors' samples. The sequenced sample consisted of naive CD4+ T cells from PBMCs. As for subset: CD45RA+ positively selected. CDR3 sequence: CAISEQGVNEQFF. CDR3 coding DNA: TGTGCCATCAGTGAGCAGGGGGTCAATGAGCAGTTCTTC.